These T cell receptor beta chains were read from a single sample in a study of molecular identifiers for immune sequencing clone quantification. TCRdb processed the PCR reads anew with MiXCR; each CDR3 protein has one entry. The data contain about 510,000 distinct CDR3 sequences, roughly a fifth of them singletons. Specimen: naive CD8+ T cells from blood, with Jurkat cell RNA spiked in. The receptors come from a human donor in good health. Some libraries in this study had Jurkat cell RNA spiked in. Each CDR3 is given with its conserved first and last residue. A D gene is named only where the DNA matches it firmly. The listing skips clone size in some rows; elsewhere it reads once, few, many or a size class.

>TRBJ1-5|-|TRBV20-1|-
CSARDWTEMGNQPQHF
TGCAGTGCTAGAGATTGGACGGAGATGGGGAATCAGCCCCAGCATTTT
>TRBJ2-7|few|TRBV19|TRBD2
CASSISASGGYEQYF
TGTGCCAGTAGTATCTCGGCTAGCGGAGGCTACGAGCAGTACTTC
>TRBJ2-7|-|TRBV11-1|-
CASSFEADYYEQYF
TGTGCCAGCAGCTTCGAAGCGGATTACTACGAGCAGTACTTC
>TRBJ2-7|many|TRBV30|-
CAWDQEGLEQYF
TGTGCCTGGGACCAGGAGGGGCTCGAGCAGTACTTC
>TRBJ2-5|many|TRBV5-1|-
CASSDGLSQYF
TGCGCCAGCAGCGACGGACTGTCCCAGTACTTC
>TRBJ1-1|-|TRBV12-3/TRBV12-4|-
CASLPSEAFF
TGTGCCAGCCTGCCCAGTGAAGCTTTCTTT
>TRBJ2-3|many|TRBV27|-
CASRIDTQYF
TGTGCCAGCAGGATAGATACGCAGTATTTT
>TRBJ2-7|-|TRBV3-1|-
CASSQDIIEQYF
TGTGCCAGCAGCCAAGATATCATCGAGCAGTACTTC
>TRBJ1-5|many|TRBV15|-
CATSAGSTQPQHF
TGTGCCACCAGCGCAGGGTCTACTCAGCCCCAGCATTTT
>TRBJ2-3|many|TRBV28|-
CASSLLGGEDTQYF
TGTGCCAGCAGTTTATTGGGGGGTGAGGATACGCAGTATTTT
>TRBJ2-1|few|TRBV19|TRBD1
CASTSGTGNYNEQFF
TGTGCCAGTACCTCCGGGACAGGGAACTACAATGAGCAGTTCTTC
>TRBJ1-1|many|TRBV6-5|-
CASSYSRVSLNTEAFF
TGTGCCAGCAGTTACTCGAGAGTCAGCCTGAACACTGAAGCTTTCTTT
>TRBJ2-7|many|TRBV20-1|-
CSARSVSGTPYEQYF
TGCAGTGCTAGAAGTGTAAGCGGCACTCCCTACGAGCAGTACTTC
>TRBJ2-7|few|TRBV27|-
CASSLRGHLNEQYF
TGTGCCAGCAGTTTGAGGGGACACCTAAACGAGCAGTACTTC
>TRBJ1-4|many|TRBV12-3/TRBV12-4|-
CASMDPTTNEKLFF
TGTGCCAGCATGGACCCCACAACTAATGAAAAACTGTTTTTT
>TRBJ1-2|-|TRBV6-1|-
CASWGRVVFYGYTF
TGTGCCAGCTGGGGACGTGTCGTCTTCTATGGCTACACCTTC
>TRBJ1-5|few|TRBV28|-
CASSTPPHRDKQYQPQHF
TGTGCCAGCAGTACACCCCCCCACCGGGACAAACAATATCAGCCCCAGCATTTT
>TRBJ2-3|few|TRBV7-9|-
CASSLSRDYTQYF
TGTGCCAGCAGCTTAAGCAGGGACTATACGCAGTATTTT
>TRBJ1-1|many|TRBV29-1|-
CSVGGEGTEAFF
TGCAGCGTTGGGGGCGAGGGCACTGAAGCTTTCTTT
>TRBJ1-1|-|TRBV7-9|-
CASSSQRAENAEAFF
TGCGCCAGCAGCTCACAACGGGCCGAGAACGCTGAAGCTTTCTTT
>TRBJ1-2|-|TRBV6-1|-
CASSEGVGGGYGYTF
TGTGCCAGCAGTGAAGGGGTTGGAGGCGGTTATGGCTACACCTTC
>TRBJ2-2|few|TRBV14|-
CASSQDPANTGELFF
TGTGCCAGCAGCCAAGACCCCGCGAACACCGGGGAGCTGTTTTTT
>TRBJ2-1|-|TRBV12-3/TRBV12-4|-
CASSTGTANEQFF
TGTGCCAGCAGCACAGGGACGGCGAATGAGCAGTTCTTC
>TRBJ2-2|-|TRBV2|-
CASAGVRLGELFF
TGTGCCAGCGCCGGGGTGAGGCTCGGGGAGCTGTTTTTT
>TRBJ2-1|-|TRBV12-3/TRBV12-4|TRBD2
CASRAGLAGGPGYNEQFF
TGTGCCAGCAGAGCAGGACTAGCGGGAGGGCCGGGGTACAATGAGCAGTTCTTC
>TRBJ2-7|many|TRBV14|-
CASSQDSLGGEQYF
TGTGCCAGCAGCCAAGATAGTTTAGGCGGCGAGCAGTACTTC
>TRBJ2-7|many|TRBV27|TRBD2
CASSLAGGPEGEQYF
TGTGCCAGCAGTTTAGCGGGAGGACCGGAAGGCGAGCAGTACTTC
>TRBJ1-1|few|TRBV11-2|-
CASSFLPRNTEAFF
TGTGCCAGCAGCTTTCTCCCCAGGAACACTGAAGCTTTCTTT
>TRBJ1-4|many|TRBV28|-
CASSLSRGFGEKLFF
TGTGCCAGCAGTTTATCCAGGGGATTTGGTGAAAAACTGTTTTTT
>TRBJ2-1|-|TRBV6-2/TRBV6-3|-
CASSLTAGSGHDEQSF
TGTGCCAGCAGTCTAACCGCGGGGAGCGGCCACGATGAGCAGTCCTTC
>TRBJ2-3|many|TRBV9|TRBD2
CASSTGGLAADTQYF
TGTGCCAGCAGCACCGGAGGACTAGCAGCAGATACGCAGTATTTT
>TRBJ2-2|-|TRBV7-6|-
CASSSLADTGELFF
TGTGCCAGCAGCTCACTAGCAGACACCGGGGAGCTGTTTTTT
>TRBJ2-7|many|TRBV28|-
CASSQPQGTGEQYF
TGTGCCAGCAGTCAACCCCAGGGGACTGGAGAGCAGTACTTC
>TRBJ2-7|many|TRBV4-2|TRBD2
CASSSGTSGSPYEQYF
TGTGCCAGCAGCTCCGGGACTAGCGGGAGTCCCTACGAGCAGTACTTC